Described below is a single T cell receptor (beta chain) sequence and its context. This specimen belongs to a study of blood T cell repertoires in COVID-19. Participants came from about two dozen US areas, aged about 18 to 95 years. The study counted Cohort 3 donors as recovered given two negative PCRs, clearance, or symptom resolution. Sequencing used immunoSEQ multiplex PCR; TCRdb keeps in-frame clones, though not all of them. The sample includes around 220,000 clones, about nine tenths of them seen just once. The sequence came from a young woman who had recovered from COVID-19. Sample: PBMCs or T cells enriched from blood (not recorded which).

Here the CDR3 DNA reads TGTGCCAGCAGCTTGGGGGGGGAAAGGGGCTACACCTTC. This translates into CASSLGGERGYTF. The rearrangement links TRBV11-3 to TRBJ1-2, with D tentatively TRBD1 (5 bases). This CDR3 has 13 amino acids. Looked up from germline, CDR1 is SGHNT and CDR2 is YENEEA. Trimming cost V 3 bases and J 8 bases, with 13 bases left between them.